These T cell receptor beta chains were read from a single sample in a study of neurological immune-mediated disorders. TCRdb itself ran the 5' RACE reads through MiXCR, one entry per CDR3 protein. The sample holds some 38,000 distinct CDR3 sequences, around 3.1% seen once. Sequences were obtained from PBMCs. The receptor set was obtained from a woman aged 55 to 70 with multiple sclerosis. The CDR3 runs from the conserved cysteine through the conserved F or W. Fields, in order: clone size, J gene, V gene, D gene, CDR3 protein, CDR3 DNA. The D gene is left open where the match is weak. Rows may omit the clone size; those that give it use once, few, many or a size class.

>many|TRBJ1-3|TRBV5-1|NA
CASSSTPGNTIYF
TGCGCCAGCAGCTCGACACCTGGAAACACCATATATTTT
>many|TRBJ2-2|TRBV5-1|NA
CASSYARGNTGELFF
TGCGCCAGCAGCTATGCCAGGGGAAACACCGGGGAGCTGTTTTTT
>many|TRBJ1-1|TRBV11-2|NA
CASSRKGGTEAFF
TGTGCCAGCAGCCGGAAGGGGGGGACTGAAGCTTTCTTT
>many|TRBJ2-4|TRBV20-1|NA
CSALPGNLAKNIQYF
TGCAGTGCCCTACCAGGGAACCTAGCCAAAAACATTCAGTACTTC
>many|TRBJ2-1|TRBV3-1|NA
CASSQGAGQYNEQFF
TGTGCCAGCAGCCAAGGGGCCGGACAGTACAATGAGCAGTTCTTC
>many|TRBJ2-7|TRBV6-5|NA
CASSYENLFPYEQYF
TGTGCCAGCAGTTACGAAAATCTCTTCCCCTACGAGCAGTACTTC
>many|TRBJ1-5|TRBV20-1|NA
CSASDGNQPQHF
TGCAGTGCTTCGGACGGCAATCAGCCCCAGCATTTT
>many|TRBJ1-6|TRBV23-1|NA
CASSQGPSWSLHF
TGCGCCAGCAGTCAGGGGCCATCTTGGTCCCTCCACTTT
>many|TRBJ2-1|TRBV20-1|NA
CSARELGASSYNEQFF
TGCAGTGCTAGAGAATTGGGGGCAAGCTCCTACAATGAGCAGTTCTTC
>many|TRBJ1-4|TRBV14|NA
CASSPVGDNEKLFF
TGTGCCAGCAGCCCCGTGGGGGACAATGAAAAACTGTTTTTT
>many|TRBJ1-2|TRBV20-1|TRBD1
CSARVGGQGFDYGYTF
TGCAGTGCTAGAGTGGGGGGACAGGGGTTCGATTATGGCTACACCTTC
>many|TRBJ1-4|TRBV12-3/TRBV12-4|NA
CASSLGHAAGQNNEKLFF
TGTGCCAGCAGCCTCGGCCATGCGGCTGGACAGAATAATGAAAAACTGTTTTTT
>many|TRBJ1-5|TRBV6-1|TRBD1
CASMHRGYSNQPQHF
TGTGCCAGTATGCACAGGGGATATAGCAATCAGCCCCAGCATTTT
>many|TRBJ2-2|TRBV15|TRBD2
CATSRSGVGTGELFF
TGTGCCACCAGCAGAAGCGGGGTAGGGACCGGGGAGCTGTTTTTT
>many|TRBJ2-1|TRBV3-1|TRBD2
CASSQGRTSGGDDEQFF
TGTGCCAGCAGCCAAGGGCGAACTAGCGGGGGCGACGATGAGCAGTTCTTC
>many|TRBJ1-6|TRBV20-1|NA
CSARAPLHF
TGCAGTGCTAGGGCACCCCTCCACTTT
>many|TRBJ1-1|TRBV20-1|NA
CSARTANTEAFF
TGCAGTGCCAGGACAGCGAACACTGAAGCTTTCTTT
>many|TRBJ1-1|TRBV2|NA
CASSGEGVEAFF
TGTGCCAGCAGTGGAGAGGGTGTTGAAGCTTTCTTT
>many|TRBJ1-3|TRBV5-1|NA
CASSLGLTGNTIYF
TGCGCCAGCAGCTTGGGACTAACTGGAAACACCATATATTTT
>many|TRBJ2-5|TRBV7-8|NA
CASSNQGETQYF
TGTGCCAGCAGCAACCAGGGGGAGACCCAGTACTTC
>many|TRBJ2-2|TRBV20-1|NA
CSGGATGELFF
TGCAGTGGGGGAGCCACCGGGGAGCTGTTTTTT
>few|TRBJ2-1|TRBV5-1|NA
CASSAGTVEFEQFF
TGCGCCAGCAGCGCCGGGACGGTTGAGTTTGAGCAGTTCTTC
>many|TRBJ1-5|TRBV6-5|TRBD1
CASSYKDRVTNQPQHF
TGTGCCAGCAGTTACAAGGACAGGGTGACCAATCAGCCCCAGCATTTT
>medium-sized|TRBJ2-1|TRBV20-1|NA
CSAQAPSEQFF
TGCAGTGCCCAAGCCCCTAGCGAGCAGTTCTTC
>many|TRBJ1-2|TRBV5-1|NA
CASSLLDNYGYTF
TGCGCCAGCAGCTTGCTGGATAACTATGGCTACACCTTC
>many|TRBJ2-7|TRBV20-1|NA
CSAPMGHRTYEQYF
TGCAGTGCTCCCATGGGACATAGGACCTACGAGCAGTACTTC
>NA|TRBJ1-1|TRBV10-3|TRBD1
CATGTEALEAFF
TGTGCCACCGGGACAGAAGCTTTAGAAGCTTTCTTT
>NA|TRBJ2-3|TRBV20-1|NA
CSVAEGTDTQYF
TGCTCCGTCGCGGAGGGCACAGATACGCAGTATTTT
>many|TRBJ2-7|TRBV12-3/TRBV12-4|NA
CASSLTETYEQYF
TGTGCCAGCAGTTTGACCGAGACCTACGAGCAGTACTTC
>many|TRBJ1-5|TRBV20-1|TRBD1
CSALTTGTQPQHF
TGCAGTGCCCTCACGACAGGGACTCAGCCCCAGCATTTT
>many|TRBJ1-3|TRBV7-6|NA
CASSLERHRNTIYF
TGTGCCAGCAGCTTAGAAAGACATAGAAACACCATATATTTT
>many|TRBJ2-1|TRBV5-1|TRBD1
CASSWGTVNEQFF
TGCGCCAGCAGCTGGGGGACAGTAAATGAGCAGTTCTTC
>many|TRBJ1-3|TRBV7-8|NA
CASSLAEVGNTIYF
TGTGCCAGCAGCTTAGCAGAGGTGGGAAACACCATATATTTT
>many|TRBJ2-1|TRBV5-1|TRBD1
CASSPGQVGNEQFF
TGCGCCAGCAGCCCGGGACAGGTGGGGAATGAGCAGTTCTTC
>few|TRBJ2-7|TRBV7-9|NA
CASSLETRAFQYF
TGTGCCAGCAGCTTAGAGACCAGGGCATTCCAGTACTTC
>many|TRBJ1-2|TRBV10-2|NA
CASSYGQGYGYTF
TGCGCCAGCAGTTACGGCCAGGGCTATGGCTACACCTTC
>many|TRBJ2-7|TRBV7-2|NA
CASSLSGVGYEQYF
TGTGCCAGCAGCTTATCCGGGGTTGGGTACGAGCAGTACTTC